These 3 T cell receptor beta chains were sequenced from one sample in a study of blood T cell repertoires in COVID-19. Sequenced by immunoSEQ multiplex PCR; TCRdb stores in-frame clones only, minus some. The data show 200,000 to 300,000 clones, with about 85% seen just once and 4.2% held by the top ten. Sequenced: peripheral blood. These receptors all come from a man aged 60 to 69 with acute or convalescent COVID-19.

This chain links TRBV5-6 with TRBJ2-7; D gene ambiguous. The V end was cut by 0 bases, the J end by 6 bases, with 4 bases between. Germline CDR1 is SGHDT and CDR2 is YYEEEE. This CDR3 contains 11 residues. Here the CDR3 DNA reads TGTGCCAGCAGCTTGGTCGGCGAGCAGTACTTC. Encoded protein: CASSLVGEQYF.

This clone appeared once. V is TRBV6-5 and J is TRBJ2-1; 9 bases align to TRBD2. Germline V gene lookup returns CDR1 MNHEY and CDR2 SVGAGI. This CDR3 is built from 15 residues. J gave up 2 bases and V 3 bases, and 2 bases lay outside the gene matches. The CDR3 DNA follows: TGTGCCAGCAGTTATGCGGGGGGGACCTACAATGAGCAGTTCTTC. This gives the protein CASSYAGGTYNEQFF.

The chain combines TRBV6-2 or TRBV6-3 with TRBJ1-5; the match to TRBD1 covers 7 bases. Trimming took 6 bases from V and 3 from J; bases not matched to a gene: 5. CDR1 and CDR2 from the germline V gene are MNHEY and SVGEGT. This CDR3 is built from 14 residues. CDR3 nucleotide sequence: TGTGCCAGCAGCCCGGGACAGTTCAATCAGCCCCAGCATTTT. Translating it yields CASSPGQFNQPQHF.